These T cell receptor beta chains were read from a single sample in a study of T cells in Graves' hyperthyroidism and ophthalmopathy. Via MiXCR, TCRdb re-called the multiplex PCR reads, giving one row per CDR3 protein. The sample lists roughly 520,000 distinct CDR3 sequences, approximately 25% occurring once. Sequenced: blood. These receptor sequences come from a woman between 25 and 40 years old with Graves' ophthalmopathy. CDR3s include the opening cysteine and the closing phenylalanine or tryptophan. A D gene is named only where the DNA matches it firmly. Clone size is given for some rows only: seen once, a few or many times, or a class if the clone is expanded.

clone_size	d_call	j_call	v_call	cdr3_aa	cdr3_nt
once	-	TRBJ2-3	TRBV11-2	CASSPRTDSLLGDTQYF	TGTGCCAGCAGTCCCCGAACCGACTCACTTTTGGGAGATACGCAGTATTTT
many	-	TRBJ2-7	TRBV29-1	CSVPKKPGSYEQYF	TGCAGCGTTCCTAAGAAGCCGGGGTCCTACGAGCAGTACTTC
many	-	TRBJ1-5	TRBV6-2/TRBV6-3	CASSYGSQPQHF	TGTGCCAGCAGTTACGGGAGTCAGCCCCAGCATTTT
-	-	TRBJ2-5	TRBV12-5	CASGFGTGRETQYF	TGTGCTAGTGGTTTCGGGACTGGTAGAGAGACCCAGTACTTC
many	-	TRBJ1-5	TRBV12-3/TRBV12-4	CASSFIRGLGQPQHF	TGTGCCAGCAGTTTTATTCGGGGGCTTGGACAGCCCCAGCATTTT
many	-	TRBJ2-5	TRBV4-2	CASSQVSGVETQYF	TGTGCCAGCAGCCAAGTTTCGGGGGTAGAGACCCAGTACTTC
many	-	TRBJ2-7	TRBV4-2	CASSQEGDVAYEQYF	TGTGCCAGCAGCCAAGAGGGTGACGTCGCCTACGAGCAGTACTTC
once	TRBD1	TRBJ2-5	TRBV12-3/TRBV12-4	CASGPPTGLETQYF	TGTGCCAGCGGACCCCCGACAGGGTTGGAGACCCAGTACTTC
many	-	TRBJ1-2	TRBV7-9	CASSLSLRVPGYTF	TGTGCCAGCAGCTTAAGCTTGCGGGTCCCTGGCTACACCTTC
many	TRBD1	TRBJ1-2	TRBV19	CASSRLPRDRVSQSYGYTF	TGTGCCAGTAGCCGACTCCCCCGGGACAGGGTTTCCCAATCCTATGGCTACACCTTC
many	-	TRBJ1-1	TRBV9	CASSVGEADTEAFF	TGTGCCAGCAGCGTAGGGGAGGCGGACACTGAAGCTTTCTTT
many	-	TRBJ2-2	TRBV7-6	CASSLGEATGELFF	TGTGCCAGCAGCTTAGGGGAGGCAACCGGGGAGCTGTTTTTT
-	TRBD1	TRBJ1-6	TRBV12-3/TRBV12-4	CASSQGTGYSPLHF	TGTGCCAGCAGTCAAGGGACAGGGTACTCACCCCTCCACTTT
many	TRBD2	TRBJ2-7	TRBV6-5	CASSYARLAGAYEQYF	TGTGCCAGCAGTTACGCCCGACTAGCGGGGGCCTACGAGCAGTACTTC
many	TRBD1	TRBJ1-1	TRBV30	CAWERQGPAEAFF	TGTGCCTGGGAGAGACAGGGGCCGGCCGAAGCTTTCTTT
-	TRBD2	TRBJ2-5	TRBV6-1	CASSEMTSRETQYF	TGTGCCAGCAGTGAAATGACTAGCAGAGAGACCCAGTACTTC
few	-	TRBJ1-1	TRBV6-2/TRBV6-3	CASSYSIPDRRFTEAFF	TGTGCCAGCAGTTACTCGATCCCGGACAGAAGGTTTACTGAAGCTTTCTTT
-	-	TRBJ1-5	TRBV28	CASSEPGRSKGQPQHF	TGTGCCAGCAGTGAACCCGGGAGGTCCAAGGGTCAGCCCCAGCATTTT
few	-	TRBJ2-2	TRBV12-3/TRBV12-4	CATRGLTGELFF	TGTGCCACTCGAGGGCTCACCGGGGAGCTGTTTTTT
many	-	TRBJ1-1	TRBV12-3/TRBV12-4	CATSVDIEDTEAFF	TGTGCCACCTCCGTGGACATAGAGGACACTGAAGCTTTCTTT